These T cell receptor beta chains were read from a single sample in a study of long-term antiretroviral therapy in people with HIV. Here immunoSEQ multiplex PCR was the method, and the copy in TCRdb shows in-frame clones only, minus some. The table records about 40,000 clones, 85% to 90% of them present only once. The sequences come from unsorted PBMCs, collected 1.2 years after starting antiretroviral therapy. The receptors here all came from a woman aged 45-60 years with HIV. CDR3s include the opening cysteine and the closing phenylalanine or tryptophan. A D gene is named only where the DNA matches it firmly. Clone size, where shown, is once, few, many, or a class for clones that have expanded.

TGTGCCAGCAGTTACTCGAGACTAGCTGCAGAGCAGTACTTC | CASSYSRLAAEQYF | TRBV6-6 | TRBD2 | . | TRBJ2-7
TGCGCCAGCAGCTGGACGGACAGGGAGGAGGGTGAAGCTTTCTTT | CASSWTDREEGEAFF | TRBV5-1 | TRBD1 | . | TRBJ1-1
TGTGCCAGCAGCTTGGACGGGGGAAACTATGGCTACACCTTC | CASSLDGGNYGYTF | TRBV5-4 | . | once | TRBJ1-2
TGCGCCAGCGGGGGGGGAAACACCGGGGAGCTGTTTTTT | CASGGGNTGELFF | TRBV10-2 | TRBD2 | . | TRBJ2-2
TGTGCCAGCACCCCTCGGGGTACCTACGAGCAGTACTTC | CASTPRGTYEQYF | TRBV6-1 | . | . | TRBJ2-7
TGTGCCAGCAGTTACTCGTACAGCCGAACCAGCGGGGAGCTGTTTTTT | CASSYSYSRTSGELFF | TRBV6-5 | . | few | TRBJ2-2
TGTGCCAGCAGGACAGGGGGCTTCGGGGAGCTGTTTTTT | CASRTGGFGELFF | TRBV2 | TRBD1 | . | TRBJ2-2
TGTGCCATCAAAAAAGAGACCGCCAGGGATGAGCAGTTCTTC | CAIKKETARDEQFF | TRBV10-3 | . | . | TRBJ2-1
TGCGCCAGCAGCCATGGGGACAGGGAAATCGAAAAACTGTTTTTT | CASSHGDREIEKLFF | TRBV4-1 | TRBD1 | . | TRBJ1-4
TGTGCCAGCAGTGAAAATGGACAGGGGGTAGTAATGAACACTGAAGCTTTCTTT | CASSENGQGVVMNTEAFF | TRBV6-1 | TRBD1 | . | TRBJ1-1
TGTGCCAGCAGCCCGAGGGGGGACAGGGGGCGCCCCGGCAATCAGCCCCAGCATTTT | CASSPRGDRGRPGNQPQHF | TRBV5-8 | TRBD1 | . | TRBJ1-5
TGCGCCAGCAGCTTGGAGGGGTTCCGAGCTTTCTTT | CASSLEGFRAFF | TRBV5-1 | . | few | TRBJ1-1
TGTGCCAGCAGCTTGGGGTTCAGGGACACTGAAGCTTTCTTT | CASSLGFRDTEAFF | TRBV5-4 | . | once | TRBJ1-1
TGTGCCAGCACCCCACCAGAGTTTAATGAGCAGTTCTTC | CASTPPEFNEQFF | TRBV27 | . | . | TRBJ2-1
TGTGCCAGCAGCAAGGTTTCGGGATCAGCTAACTATGGCTACACCTTC | CASSKVSGSANYGYTF | TRBV7-9 | . | medium-sized | TRBJ1-2
TGTGCCAGCAGCCGCACCCGGACAGGGTCTGGAAACACCATATATTTT | CASSRTRTGSGNTIYF | TRBV14 | TRBD1 | . | TRBJ1-3
TGTGCCAGCAGGGCGACAGGGCCGACCTATGGCTACACCTTC | CASRATGPTYGYTF | TRBV2 | TRBD1 | few | TRBJ1-2
TGTGCCAGCAGCTTAGTGCGGGGGTTTCCCTCCTACGAGCAGTACTTC | CASSLVRGFPSYEQYF | TRBV11-2 | TRBD2 | . | TRBJ2-7
TGTGCCAGCAGCGACAGGGGGCGGTCAGTAAATGAGCAGTTCTTC | CASSDRGRSVNEQFF | TRBV7-2 | TRBD1 | . | TRBJ2-1
TGCGCCAGCAGCGTGGGACCGGGCAATCAGCCCCAGCATTTT | CASSVGPGNQPQHF | TRBV5-1 | . | . | TRBJ1-5
TGTGCCAGCAGCTTGGGCGGTCACTACAATGAGCAGTTCTTC | CASSLGGHYNEQFF | TRBV5-6 | . | . | TRBJ2-1
TGTGCCAGCAGCTTAATCCTAGCTAGGGATGAGCAGTTCTTC | CASSLILARDEQFF | TRBV7-9 | . | . | TRBJ2-1
TGTGCCAGCAGCTCCCCGGGTCGGGGCTCTGGGGCCAACGTCCTGACTTTC | CASSSPGRGSGANVLTF | TRBV5-5 | . | once | TRBJ2-6
TGCGCCAGCAGCCAAGACGGGCAGGGATCACTCGGCTACACCTTC | CASSQDGQGSLGYTF | TRBV4-1 | . | . | TRBJ1-2
TGTGCCATCGGAGGGGATGGAAACACCATATATTTT | CAIGGDGNTIYF | TRBV10-3 | . | few | TRBJ1-3
TGTGCCAGTAGTATCCGGGGCCAGAACACTGAAGCTTTCTTT | CASSIRGQNTEAFF | TRBV19 | . | . | TRBJ1-1
TGTGCCAGCAGCTTACCGACACAACTTTTACCTCATGCTAACTATGGCTACACCTTC | CASSLPTQLLPHANYGYTF | TRBV7-9 | . | . | TRBJ1-2
TGTGCCAGCAGTGTCGACAGGGGGGGCTATGGCTACACCTTC | CASSVDRGGYGYTF | TRBV6-1 | TRBD1 | . | TRBJ1-2
TGTGCCAGCAGTTACGGCCCAGGGGGTAATGACAATGAGCAGTTCTTC | CASSYGPGGNDNEQFF | TRBV6-5 | TRBD1 | . | TRBJ2-1
TGTGCCAGCAGCCAAGTACGCGGCAGGGGGCATCACATGAACACTGAAGCTTTCTTT | CASSQVRGRGHHMNTEAFF | TRBV14 | TRBD1 | once | TRBJ1-1
TGCGCCAGCAGCGCACAGGGTAGCGAGACCCAGTACTTC | CASSAQGSETQYF | TRBV5-1 | . | . | TRBJ2-5
TGTGCCTGGAGTGTATCGGTTTACGAGCAGTACTTC | CAWSVSVYEQYF | TRBV30 | . | . | TRBJ2-7
TGCGCCAGCAGCCAAGACCGGGTTCAAATATATTTT | CASSQDRVQIYF | TRBV4-1 | . | . | TRBJ1-3
TGTGCCAGCAGCTTAATTCCGGGGGAAGAGACCCAGTACTTC | CASSLIPGEETQYF | TRBV7-3 | . | . | TRBJ2-5
TGCGCCAGCAGCCGGTTAGGGCCTTGGGACACTGAAGCTTTCTTT | CASSRLGPWDTEAFF | TRBV5-1 | . | . | TRBJ1-1
TGTGCCAGTAGTGACTACTACGAGCAGTACTTC | CASSDYYEQYF | TRBV19 | . | . | TRBJ2-7
TGCGCCAGCAGCTTCGAGACAGGCTACGAGCAGTACTTC | CASSFETGYEQYF | TRBV5-1 | . | . | TRBJ2-7
TGCGCCAGCAGCCAAGTGGGCCCGTATGGCTACACCTTC | CASSQVGPYGYTF | TRBV4-1 | . | . | TRBJ1-2
TGTGCCAGCAGCCTGGGACAGGGAGGTCAGCCCCAGCATTTT | CASSLGQGGQPQHF | TRBV2 | TRBD1 | once | TRBJ1-5
TGTGCCAGCAGTGAAGACGGTGGTCCGAACACTGAAGCTTTCTTT | CASSEDGGPNTEAFF | TRBV2 | . | . | TRBJ1-1
TGTGCCAGCAGCCACCAACCTCTAGCCGCAAGCTCCTACAATGAGCAGTTCTTC | CASSHQPLAASSYNEQFF | TRBV11-1 | . | . | TRBJ2-1
TGTGCCAGCAGCTTTATAAACAACCTGGGTTCACCCCTCCACTTT | CASSFINNLGSPLHF | TRBV5-5 | . | few | TRBJ1-6
TGTGCCAGTAGTAGGCATGGACAAGGAAACGGAGGGACTAATGAAAAACTGTTTTTT | CASSRHGQGNGGTNEKLFF | TRBV19 | . | . | TRBJ1-4
TGCGCCAGCAGACGGGACACCCAAAGGGAGACCCAGTACTTC | CASRRDTQRETQYF | TRBV5-1 | . | . | TRBJ2-5